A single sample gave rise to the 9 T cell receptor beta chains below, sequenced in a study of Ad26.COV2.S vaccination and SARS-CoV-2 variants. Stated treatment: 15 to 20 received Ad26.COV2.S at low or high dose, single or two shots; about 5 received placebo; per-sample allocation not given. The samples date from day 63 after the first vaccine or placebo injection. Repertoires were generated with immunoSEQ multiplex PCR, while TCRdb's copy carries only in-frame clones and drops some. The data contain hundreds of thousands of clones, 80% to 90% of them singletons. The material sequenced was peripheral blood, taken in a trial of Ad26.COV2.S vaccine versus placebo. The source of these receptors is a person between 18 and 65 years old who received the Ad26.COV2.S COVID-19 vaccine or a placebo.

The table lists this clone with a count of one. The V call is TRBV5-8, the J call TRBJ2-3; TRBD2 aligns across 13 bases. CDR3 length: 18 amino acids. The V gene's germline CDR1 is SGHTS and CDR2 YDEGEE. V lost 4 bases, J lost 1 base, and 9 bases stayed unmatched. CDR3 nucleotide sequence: TGTGCCAGCAGCACCCGGACTAGCGGGGGTATTGGCACAGATACGCAGTATTTT. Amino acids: CASSTRTSGGIGTDTQYF. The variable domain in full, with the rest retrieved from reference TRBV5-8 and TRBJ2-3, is EAGVTQSPTHLIKTRGQQATLRCSPISGHTSVYWYQQALGLGLQFLLWYDEGEERNRGNFPPRFSGRQFPNYSSELNVNALELEDSALYLCASSTRTSGGIGTDTQYFGPGTRLTVL.

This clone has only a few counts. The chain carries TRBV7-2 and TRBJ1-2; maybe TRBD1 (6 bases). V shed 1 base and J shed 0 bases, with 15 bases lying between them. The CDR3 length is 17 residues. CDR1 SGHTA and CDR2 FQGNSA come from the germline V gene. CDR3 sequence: CASSLVRTAIANYGYTF. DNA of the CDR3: TGTGCCAGCAGCTTAGTCCGGACAGCGATAGCTAACTATGGCTACACCTTC.

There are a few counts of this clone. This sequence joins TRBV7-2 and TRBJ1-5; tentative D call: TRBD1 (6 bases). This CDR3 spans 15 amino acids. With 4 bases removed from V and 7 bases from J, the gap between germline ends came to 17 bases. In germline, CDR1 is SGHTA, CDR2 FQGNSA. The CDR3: CASSSHTEGGQPQHF. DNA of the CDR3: TGTGCCAGCAGCTCCCACACGGAGGGGGGACAGCCCCAGCATTTT.

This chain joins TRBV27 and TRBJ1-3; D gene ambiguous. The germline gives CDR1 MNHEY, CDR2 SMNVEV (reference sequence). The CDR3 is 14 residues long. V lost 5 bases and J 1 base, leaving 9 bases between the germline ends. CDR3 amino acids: CASSPSGSGNTIYF. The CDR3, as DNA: TGTGCCAGCAGTCCGTCCGGGTCTGGAAACACCATATATTTT.

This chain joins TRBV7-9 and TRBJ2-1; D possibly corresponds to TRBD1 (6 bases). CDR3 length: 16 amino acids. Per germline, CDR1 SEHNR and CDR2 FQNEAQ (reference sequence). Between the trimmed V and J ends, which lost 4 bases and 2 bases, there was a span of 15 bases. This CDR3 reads CASSSRVQGTYNEQFF. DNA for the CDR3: TGTGCCAGCAGCTCTAGGGTCCAGGGGACCTACAATGAGCAGTTCTTC.

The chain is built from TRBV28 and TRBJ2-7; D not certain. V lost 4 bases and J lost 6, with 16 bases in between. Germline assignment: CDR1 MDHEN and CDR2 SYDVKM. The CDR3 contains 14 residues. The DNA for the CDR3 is TGTGCCAGCAGTTCCGTCTCAGGAGAAGGCGAGCAGTACTTC. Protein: CASSSVSGEGEQYF.

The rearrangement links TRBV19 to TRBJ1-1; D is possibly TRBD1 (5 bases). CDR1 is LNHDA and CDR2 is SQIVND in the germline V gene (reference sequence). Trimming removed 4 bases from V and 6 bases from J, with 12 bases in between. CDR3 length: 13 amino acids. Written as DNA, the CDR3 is TGTGCCAGTAGTAAAATGACAGCCTCTGAAGCTTTCTTT. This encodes CASSKMTASEAFF.

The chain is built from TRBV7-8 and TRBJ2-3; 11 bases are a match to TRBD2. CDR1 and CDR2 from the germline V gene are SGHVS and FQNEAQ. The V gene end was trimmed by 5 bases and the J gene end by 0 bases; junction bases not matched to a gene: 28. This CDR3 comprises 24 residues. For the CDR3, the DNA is TGTGCCAGCAGCCTTAGAGCGGGGCGACAGACTAGCGGGGCCCTTGGTTCTAGCACAGATACGCAGTATTTT. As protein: CASSLRAGRQTSGALGSSTDTQYF.

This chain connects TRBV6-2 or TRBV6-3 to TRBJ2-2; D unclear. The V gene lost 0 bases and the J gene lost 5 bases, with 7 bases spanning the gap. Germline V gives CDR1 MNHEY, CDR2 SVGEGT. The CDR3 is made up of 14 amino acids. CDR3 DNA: TGTGCCAGCAGTTACTCTAGGGTGACCGGGGAGCTGTTTTTT. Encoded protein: CASSYSRVTGELFF.